The 27 T cell receptor beta chains presented below share a single source sample, sequenced in a study of response to subunit inactivated influenza vaccine (dated by TCRdb to 2016 to 2019). The method was RT-PCR. Sequencer: Illumina HiSeq 2500. TCRdb itself trimmed the public reads at Q25 with fastp, ran MiXCR and retained productive beta chains. Entries that share a CDR3 protein sequence are merged under the most common genes and DNA. This sample comprises about 650,000 distinct CDR3 sequences, 15% to 18% of them detected only once. Approximately 10% of the sample is in the top ten clones. The sample was PBMCs from blood, taken 12 days after vaccination. These receptors all stem from a man in his forties or fifties who received an inactivated influenza vaccine. Donor details come from another sample of the same person, matched by shared clones.

The V call is TRBV12-3 or TRBV12-4, the J call TRBJ2-5, with 9 bases aligning to TRBD2. V was pared by 0 bases and J by 2 bases, with 10 bases of the junction left unmatched. The CDR3 is 18 amino acids. CDR3 bases: TGTGCCAGCAGTTTAGCGCCTCGCGCGGGAGGGTATCAAGAGACCCAGTACTTC. Translating it yields CASSLAPRAGGYQETQYF.

CDR3 amino acids: CASSLIAGGPDGELFF. The CDR3 DNA sequence: TGTGCCAGCAGTCTTATAGCGGGAGGGCCCGACGGGGAGCTGTTTTTT. The chain links TRBV6-1 to TRBJ2-2, with TRBD2 identical over 11 bases. The ends lost 5 bases at V and 7 bases at J; junction bases unmatched: 9. The CDR3 covers 16 residues. Germline V gene sequence: CDR1 MNHNS, CDR2 SASEGT.

In its sample, this clonotype was seen many times. The CDR3 region has the DNA TGTGCCAGCAGTCCCAGTACTAGTCTTGAGCAGTTCTTC. Its protein is CASSPSTSLEQFF. The chain recombines TRBV12-3 or TRBV12-4 with TRBJ2-1; D may be TRBD2 (5 bases). The V and J ends lost 5 bases and 9 bases respectively, with 14 bases between them. This CDR3 contains 13 residues.

The CDR3 coding sequence is TGTGCCAGCAGCCTCGGACTAGCGGGAGCGTCCGGGGAGCTGTTTTTT. Translating it yields CASSLGLAGASGELFF. The chain employs TRBV11-1 and TRBJ2-2, with 13 bases aligning to TRBD2. The ends lost 5 bases at V and 6 bases at J; junction bases unmatched: 6. The CDR3 has 16 amino acids. CDR1 and CDR2 (germline): SGHAT, FQDESV (reference sequence).

The V and J genes are TRBV29-1 and TRBJ2-2; D possibly corresponds to TRBD2 (5 bases). The germline CDR1 and CDR2 sequences are SQVTM and ANQGSEA. Trimming shortened V by 7 bases and J by 1 base, and 16 bases separated the two germline ends. The CDR3 is 15 residues long. Here the CDR3 reads CSAPRPGRNTGELFF. Written as DNA, the CDR3 is TGCAGCGCCCCCCGGCCGGGGAGGAACACCGGGGAGCTGTTTTTT.

The CDR3, as DNA: TGCGCCAGCAGCCAAGACGAGTATAATTCACCCCTCCACTTT. This gives the protein CASSQDEYNSPLHF. This rearrangement joins TRBV4-1 to TRBJ1-6; D not certain. V was shortened by 0 bases and J by 4 bases, with 4 bases between the two germline ends. CDR3 length: 14 amino acids. CDR1 MGHRA and CDR2 YSYEKL come from the germline V gene.

This clonotype occurred a few times. This chain joins TRBV12-3 or TRBV12-4 and TRBJ1-6; no firm D call. The germline V and J ends were trimmed by 0 bases and 10 bases, with 10 bases remaining between them. This CDR3 has 14 residues. The CDR3 sequence is CASSLALRASPLHF. The CDR3 nucleotides read TGTGCCAGCAGTTTAGCGCTAAGGGCCTCACCCCTCCACTTT.

The rearrangement joins TRBV5-1 to TRBJ2-1; weak D call: TRBD1 (6 bases). Germline CDR1 reads SGHRS; CDR2 reads YFSETQ. The V end lost 8 bases, the J end lost 4 bases, and 16 bases lay between the germline ends. CDR3 length: 14 amino acids. The DNA of the CDR3 is TGCGCCAGTCAGGTAGGGGGATCATACAATGAGCAGTTCTTC. Encoded protein: CASQVGGSYNEQFF. Full variable domain (missing parts from reference TRBV5-1 and TRBJ2-1): KAGVTQTPRYLIKTRGQQVTLSCSPISGHRSVSWYQQTPGQGLQFLFEYFSETQRNKGNFPGRFSGRQFSNSRSEMNVSTLELGDSALYLCASQVGGSYNEQFFGPGTRLTVL.

The V gene is TRBV4-3, the J gene TRBJ2-2, with 11 bases fitting TRBD2. Germline values: CDR1 LGHNA, CDR2 YSLEER. The CDR3 is made up of 15 amino acids. Losses at the gene ends were 2 bases for V and 5 bases for J; bases not matched to a gene: 1. The CDR3 region is CASSQTSGGTGELFF. The CDR3 DNA reads TGCGCCAGCAGCCAAACTAGCGGGGGAACCGGGGAGCTGTTTTTT.

This chain connects TRBV12-3 or TRBV12-4 to TRBJ2-5; D ambiguous. Trimming took 3 bases from V and 2 from J, leaving 10 bases between them. CDR3 length: 14 amino acids. The CDR3 loop reads CASSFEPVQETQYF. In DNA form, the CDR3 reads TGTGCCAGCAGTTTTGAACCGGTTCAAGAGACCCAGTACTTC.

This sequence joins TRBV3-1 and TRBJ2-1; D remains ambiguous. The CDR3 totals 14 residues. V was clipped by 1 base and J by 5 bases, with 9 bases between them. Germline loops: CDR1 LGHDT, CDR2 YNNKEL (reference sequence). CDR3 nucleotide sequence: TGTGCCAGCAGCCAAGTCGCTAGTCACAATGAGCAGTTCTTC. Translating gives CASSQVASHNEQFF.

In this sample, this clonotype turned up a few times. The chain recombines TRBV7-9 with TRBJ2-5; D uncertain. CDR3 length: 11 amino acids. Trimming pared 1 base from V and 12 bases from J, leaving 9 bases between. Germline CDR1 reads SEHNR; CDR2 reads FQNEAQ (reference sequence). The CDR3 DNA reads as TGTGCCAGCAGCTTAGGTCCATTGGAGTACTTC. It codes for CASSLGPLEYF. Looking up the rest from reference TRBV7-9 and TRBJ2-5 gives the full variable domain: DTGVSQNPRHKITKRGQNVTFRCDPISEHNRLYWYRQTLGQGPEFLTYFQNEAQLEKSRLLSDRFSAERPKGSFSTLEIQRTEQGDSAMYLCASSLGPLEYFGPGTRLLVL.

This clonotype was seen repeatedly, ten times or more. The genes are TRBV7-8 and TRBJ2-1; 11 bases are shared with TRBD2. Unmatched junction bases numbered 1, after V lost 2 bases and J lost 7 bases. The CDR3 is 14 amino acids. Germline CDR1 reads SGHVS; CDR2 reads FQNEAQ. The CDR3 sequence: CASSLTSGRNEQFF. The CDR3 DNA follows: TGTGCCAGCAGCTTAACTAGCGGGAGAAATGAGCAGTTCTTC.

The chain has TRBV10-3 and TRBJ2-7; no definite D call. There are 12 residues in the CDR3. V was pared by 7 bases and J by 3 bases, with 10 bases between. Germline lookup yields CDR1 ENHRY and CDR2 SYGVKD. CDR3 sequence reads: CAIMVGNYEQYF. The DNA for the CDR3 is TGTGCCATCATGGTAGGAAACTACGAGCAGTACTTC.

The chain recombines TRBV2 with TRBJ2-7, with 8 bases that match TRBD1. CDR1 and CDR2 from the germline V gene are SNHLY and FYNNEI. This CDR3 has 15 amino acids. The V segment lost 1 base and the J segment 3 bases; nucleotides outside the gene matches: 5. The CDR3 DNA follows: TGTGCCAGCAGTGAAGGCCCAGGGGGCCTCTACGAGCAGTACTTC. The encoded protein is CASSEGPGGLYEQYF.

This clonotype was detected only a few times. The rearrangement joins TRBV25-1 to TRBJ2-7; 10 bases are a match to TRBD1. Germline V gives CDR1 MGHDK, CDR2 SYGVNS. Germline trimming cut 3 bases from V and 5 bases from J; bases unmatched to any gene: 10. This CDR3 contains 16 residues. The chain's CDR3 is CASSEVAGTGDHEQYF. CDR3 coding DNA: TGTGCCAGCAGTGAGGTCGCCGGGACAGGGGACCACGAGCAGTACTTC.

In its sample, this clonotype was seen a few times. V is TRBV25-1 and J is TRBJ2-1, with D tentatively TRBD2 (6 bases). Germline V gives CDR1 MGHDK, CDR2 SYGVNS. Between the trimmed V and J ends, which lost 4 bases and 3 bases, there was a span of 16 bases. The CDR3 contains 16 residues. CDR3 amino acids: CASSARTLADYNEQFF. The CDR3, as DNA: TGTGCCAGCAGTGCCAGGACTTTAGCGGACTACAATGAGCAGTTCTTC.

This clonotype was counted a few times. V usage is TRBV7-9 and J usage is TRBJ2-2; D is possibly TRBD2 (5 bases). This CDR3 is built from 15 residues. V was pared by 7 bases and J by 4 bases, with 16 bases between. The germline gives CDR1 SEHNR, CDR2 FQNEAQ (reference sequence). As DNA, the CDR3 is TGTGCCAGCACCCCAAGTGGAGGTGCCACCGGGGAGCTGTTTTTT. Translation gives CASTPSGGATGELFF.

The chain recombines TRBV24-1 with TRBJ2-7, with 8 positions matching TRBD2. Unmatched junction bases numbered 14, after V lost 9 bases and J lost 5 bases. Germline V gene data show CDR1 as KGHDR and CDR2 as SFDVKD. The CDR3 has 15 amino acids. For the CDR3, the DNA is TGTGCCACCTCACCGGGAGCGGGAGCTGTGCACGAGCAGTACTTC. As protein: CATSPGAGAVHEQYF.

This clonotype was detected only a few times. The V and J genes are TRBV7-8 and TRBJ2-1; 10 nucleotides match TRBD2. V lost 5 bases and J lost 8; bases outside the gene matches: 18. The CDR3 is 18 residues long. Germline-derived CDR1 and CDR2 are SGHVS and FQNEAQ. This CDR3 is CASSRAGGSGRNTYEQFF. As DNA, the CDR3 is TGTGCCAGCAGCAGAGCTGGTGGTAGCGGGAGGAATACTTATGAGCAGTTCTTC. The entire variable domain, with the rest obtained from reference TRBV7-8 and TRBJ2-1, is as follows: GAGVSQSPRYKVAKRGQDVALRCDPISGHVSLFWYQQALGQGPEFLTYFQNEAQLDKSGLPSDRFFAERPEGSVSTLKIQRTQQEDSAVYLCASSRAGGSGRNTYEQFFGPGTRLTVL.

This clonotype was recorded a few times. This chain links TRBV5-1 with TRBJ1-6; TRBD1 matches at 12 bases. This CDR3 has 19 residues. The J segment lost 0 bases and the V segment lost 3 bases, leaving 7 bases of the junction unmatched. The germline CDR1 and CDR2 sequences are SGHRS and YFSETQ. CDR3 coding DNA: TGCGCCAGCAGCTACGGGACAGGGGGCGTTGGCTCCTATAATTCACCCCTCCACTTT. Its protein is CASSYGTGGVGSYNSPLHF.

Worth noting for this clonotype: At one end the junction does not follow the germline gene, possibly because of a read error. This chain links TRBV15 with TRBJ2-7, with D perhaps matching TRBD2 (6 bases). CDR3 length: 14 residues. Germline V gives CDR1 LNHNV, CDR2 YYDKDF (reference sequence). CDR3 in amino acids: CATTRDGGSYEQYF. As DNA, the CDR3 is TGTGCCACCACCAGAGACGGGGGATCCTACGAGCAGTACTTC.

The chain couples TRBV3-1 to TRBJ2-2; TRBD2 matches 14 bases. Unmatched junction bases numbered 4, after V lost 8 bases and J lost 5 bases. Per the germline V gene, CDR1 is LGHDT and CDR2 is YNNKEL (reference sequence). The CDR3 consists of 15 residues. DNA for the CDR3: TGTGCCAGCGGGACTAGCGGGAGATCTACCGGGGAGCTGTTTTTT. Translation: CASGTSGRSTGELFF. Drawing the rest from reference TRBV3-1 and TRBJ2-2, the complete variable domain is DTAVSQTPKYLVTQMGNDKSIKCEQNLGHDTMYWYKQDSKKFLKIMFSYNNKELIINETVPNRFSPKSPDKAHLNLHINSLELGDSAVYFCASGTSGRSTGELFFGEGSRLTVL.

This clonotype was observed a handful of times. The gene calls are TRBV5-3 and TRBJ2-3; D perhaps matches TRBD1 (6 bases). TRBV5-3 is labeled an ORF, and its function is uncertain. CDR3 length: 14 amino acids. V was clipped by 1 base and J by 2 bases, with 8 bases between them. The CDR3 is CARSLTGTTDTQYF. In DNA, the CDR3 is TGTGCCAGAAGCTTGACAGGGACCACAGATACGCAGTATTTT.

The chain uses TRBV3-1 and TRBJ1-1; tentatively, D is TRBD1 (6 bases). Germline-derived CDR1 and CDR2 are LGHDT and YNNKEL (reference sequence). This CDR3 contains 13 residues. Trimming took 0 bases from V and 8 from J, leaving 10 bases between them. The CDR3 DNA follows: TGTGCCAGCAGCCAAGATGGGGGCCTCGAAGCTTTCTTT. It yields the protein CASSQDGGLEAFF.

This clonotype appeared a few times. This chain uses TRBV12-3 or TRBV12-4 with TRBJ2-1; TRBD2 matches at 7 bases. The CDR3 is 14 amino acids. V shed 7 bases and J 7 bases; nucleotides not matched to a gene: 10. CDR3 in amino acids: CASTKGEGWNEQFF. The CDR3 DNA reads as TGTGCCAGCACCAAAGGGGAGGGGTGGAATGAGCAGTTCTTC.

The chain couples TRBV9 to TRBJ2-1; D is ambiguous. V shed 4 bases and J shed 1 base, with 12 bases lying between them. In germline, CDR1 is SGDLS, CDR2 YYNGEE. This CDR3 is 15 amino acids long. CDR3 coding DNA: TGTGCCAGCAGCTACGACGGAGTATCCTACAATGAGCAGTTCTTC. It encodes CASSYDGVSYNEQFF.